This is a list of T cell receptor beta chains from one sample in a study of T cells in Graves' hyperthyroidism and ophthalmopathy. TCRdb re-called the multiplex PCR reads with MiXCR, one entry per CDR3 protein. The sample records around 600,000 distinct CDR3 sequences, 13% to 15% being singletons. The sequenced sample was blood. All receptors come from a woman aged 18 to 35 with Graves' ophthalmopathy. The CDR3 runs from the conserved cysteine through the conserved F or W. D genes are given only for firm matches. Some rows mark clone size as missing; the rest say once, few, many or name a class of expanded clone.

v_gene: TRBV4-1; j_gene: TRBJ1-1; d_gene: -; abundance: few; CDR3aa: CASRRQENTEAFF; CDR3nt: TGCGCCAGCAGACGACAGGAGAACACTGAAGCTTTCTTT
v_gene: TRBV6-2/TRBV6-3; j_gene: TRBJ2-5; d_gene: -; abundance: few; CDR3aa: CASSLGHWDPPGVEETQYF; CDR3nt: TGTGCCAGCAGTTTAGGTCATTGGGACCCCCCAGGTGTTGAAGAGACCCAGTACTTC
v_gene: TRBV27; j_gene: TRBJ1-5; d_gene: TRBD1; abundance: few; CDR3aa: CASSRQGDGNQPQHF; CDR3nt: TGTGCCAGCAGTAGACAGGGTGACGGCAATCAGCCCCAGCATTTT
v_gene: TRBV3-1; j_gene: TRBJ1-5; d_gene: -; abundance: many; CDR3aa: CASSQEDRAGNQPQHF; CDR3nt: TGTGCCAGCAGCCAAGAAGATAGGGCAGGCAATCAGCCCCAGCATTTT
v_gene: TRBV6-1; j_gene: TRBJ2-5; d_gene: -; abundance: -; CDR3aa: CASGRTAFGTQYF; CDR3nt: TGTGCCAGCGGCCGGACCGCCTTTGGGACCCAGTACTTC
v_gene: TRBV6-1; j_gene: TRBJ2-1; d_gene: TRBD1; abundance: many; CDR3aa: CASSFLRQGGTYNEQFF; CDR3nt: TGTGCCAGCAGTTTCCTACGACAGGGGGGTACCTACAATGAGCAGTTCTTC
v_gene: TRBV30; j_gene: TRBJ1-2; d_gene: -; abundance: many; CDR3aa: CAWSPGGGGYTF; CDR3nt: TGTGCCTGGAGTCCAGGTGGAGGTGGCTACACCTTC
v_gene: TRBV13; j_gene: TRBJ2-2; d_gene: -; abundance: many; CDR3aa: CASTNTGELFF; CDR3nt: TGTGCCAGCACGAACACCGGGGAGCTGTTTTTT
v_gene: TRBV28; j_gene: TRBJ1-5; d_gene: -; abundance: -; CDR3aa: CASSGGADFPYSNQPQHF; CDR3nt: TGTGCCAGCAGTGGGGGGGCAGATTTCCCCTATAGCAATCAGCCCCAGCATTTT
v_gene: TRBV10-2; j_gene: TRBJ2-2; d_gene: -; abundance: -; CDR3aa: CASSRDVSTGELFF; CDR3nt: TGCGCCAGCAGTCGGGACGTTAGCACCGGGGAGCTGTTTTTT
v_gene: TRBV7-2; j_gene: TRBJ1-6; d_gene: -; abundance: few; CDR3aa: CASSQRRTGYDNSPLHF; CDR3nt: TGTGCCAGCAGCCAGAGGCGGACTGGGTATGATAATTCACCCCTCCACTTT
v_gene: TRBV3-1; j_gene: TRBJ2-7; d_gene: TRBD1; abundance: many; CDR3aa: CASSQQPGQGYEQYF; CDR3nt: TGTGCCAGCAGCCAACAACCTGGACAGGGCTACGAGCAGTACTTC
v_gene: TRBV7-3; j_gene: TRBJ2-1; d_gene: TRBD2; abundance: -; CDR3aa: CASSPVPAGKTYNEQFF; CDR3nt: TGTGCCAGCTCACCAGTCCCAGCGGGAAAAACCTACAATGAGCAGTTCTTC
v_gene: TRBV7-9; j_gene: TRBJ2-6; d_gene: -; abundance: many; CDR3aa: CASSLALGANVLTF; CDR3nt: TGTGCCAGCAGCTTAGCCCTTGGGGCCAACGTCCTGACTTTC
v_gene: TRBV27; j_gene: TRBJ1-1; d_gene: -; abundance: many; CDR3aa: CASSLLGEDTEAFF; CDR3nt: TGTGCCAGCAGTTTATTGGGGGAGGACACTGAAGCTTTCTTT
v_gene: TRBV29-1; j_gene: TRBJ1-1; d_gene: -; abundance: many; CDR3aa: CSVAGPVDTEAFF; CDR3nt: TGCAGCGTTGCGGGGCCAGTGGACACTGAAGCTTTCTTT
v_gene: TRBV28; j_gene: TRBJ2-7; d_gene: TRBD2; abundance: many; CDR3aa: CASSLWGAGGSYEQYF; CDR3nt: TGTGCCAGCAGTTTATGGGGAGCGGGAGGGAGCTACGAGCAGTACTTC
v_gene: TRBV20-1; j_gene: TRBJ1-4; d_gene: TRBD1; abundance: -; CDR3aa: CSARLDRGHEKLFF; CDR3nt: TGCAGTGCCCGCCTCGACAGGGGGCATGAAAAACTGTTTTTT
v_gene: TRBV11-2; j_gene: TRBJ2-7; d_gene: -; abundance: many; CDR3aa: CASSTFAYEQYF; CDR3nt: TGTGCCAGCAGCACTTTTGCCTACGAGCAGTACTTC
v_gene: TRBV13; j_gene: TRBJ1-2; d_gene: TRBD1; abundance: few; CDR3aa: CASSRGTGGIDYGYTF; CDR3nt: TGTGCCAGCAGCCGCGGGACAGGGGGAATTGACTATGGCTACACCTTC
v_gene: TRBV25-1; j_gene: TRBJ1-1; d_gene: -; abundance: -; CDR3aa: CASSESRGAEAFF; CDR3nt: TGTGCCAGCAGTGAATCGCGCGGGGCTGAAGCTTTCTTT
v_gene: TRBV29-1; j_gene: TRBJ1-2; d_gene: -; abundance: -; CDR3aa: CSVETGVGYTF; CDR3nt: TGCAGCGTTGAGACAGGAGTCGGCTACACCTTC
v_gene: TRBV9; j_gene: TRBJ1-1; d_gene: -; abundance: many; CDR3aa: CASSVPRTEAFF; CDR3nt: TGTGCCAGCAGCGTCCCTAGGACTGAAGCTTTCTTT
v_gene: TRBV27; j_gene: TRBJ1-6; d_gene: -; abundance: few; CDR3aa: CASSSDPGGYSPLHF; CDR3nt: TGTGCCAGCAGTTCAGACCCCGGCGGCTACTCACCCCTCCACTTT
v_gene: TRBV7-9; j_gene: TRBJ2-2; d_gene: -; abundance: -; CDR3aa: CASSLVGISNTGELFF; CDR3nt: TGTGCCAGCAGCCTTGTGGGGATCTCAAACACCGGGGAGCTGTTTTTT
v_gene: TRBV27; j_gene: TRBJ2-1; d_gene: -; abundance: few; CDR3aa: CASSYSGYLNEQFF; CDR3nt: TGTGCCAGCAGTTATTCAGGATACTTGAATGAGCAGTTCTTC
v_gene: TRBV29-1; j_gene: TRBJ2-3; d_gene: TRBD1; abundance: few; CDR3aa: CSVGSTGEADTQYF; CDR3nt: TGCAGCGTTGGATCGACAGGGGAGGCAGATACGCAGTATTTT
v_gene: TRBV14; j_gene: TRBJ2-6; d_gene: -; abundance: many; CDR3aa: CASSQDRLFGANVLTF; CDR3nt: TGTGCCAGCAGCCAAGATCGACTCTTCGGGGCCAACGTCCTGACTTTC
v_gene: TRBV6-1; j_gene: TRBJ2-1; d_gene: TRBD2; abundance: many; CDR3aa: CASSAPGTSGRYEQFF; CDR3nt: TGTGCCAGCAGTGCCCCCGGGACTAGCGGGAGATATGAGCAGTTCTTC
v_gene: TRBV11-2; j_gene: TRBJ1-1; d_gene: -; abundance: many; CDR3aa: CASSLGVSSTEAFF; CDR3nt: TGTGCCAGCAGCTTAGGGGTTTCGTCAACTGAAGCTTTCTTT
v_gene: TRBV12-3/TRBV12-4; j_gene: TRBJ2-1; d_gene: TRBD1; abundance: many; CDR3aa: CASSLPGQGYNEQFF; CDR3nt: TGTGCCAGCAGTTTACCCGGACAGGGGTACAATGAGCAGTTCTTC
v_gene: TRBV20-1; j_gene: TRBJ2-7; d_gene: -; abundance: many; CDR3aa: CSASGSAYEQYF; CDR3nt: TGCAGTGCTAGTGGTAGCGCCTACGAGCAGTACTTC
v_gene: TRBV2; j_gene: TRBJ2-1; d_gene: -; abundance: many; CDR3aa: CASSLSGYYNDEQFF; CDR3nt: TGTGCCAGCAGCCTGTCTGGGTACTATAACGATGAGCAGTTCTTC
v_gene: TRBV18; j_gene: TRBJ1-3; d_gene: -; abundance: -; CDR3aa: CASSPRGADSGNTIYF; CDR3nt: TGTGCCAGCTCCCCCCGGGGGGCCGACTCTGGAAACACCATATATTTT
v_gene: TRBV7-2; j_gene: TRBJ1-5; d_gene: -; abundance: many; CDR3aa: CASSSYPQKGNQPQHF; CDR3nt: TGTGCCAGCAGCTCGTACCCACAGAAGGGCAATCAGCCCCAGCATTTT
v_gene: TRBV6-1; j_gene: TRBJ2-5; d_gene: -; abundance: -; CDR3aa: CASRHPGPLVREQYF; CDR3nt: TGTGCCAGCAGACACCCGGGACCCCTCGTGAGAGAGCAGTACTTC
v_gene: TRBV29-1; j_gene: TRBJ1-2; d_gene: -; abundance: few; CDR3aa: CSVEGRVTPLNYGYTF; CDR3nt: TGCAGCGTTGAGGGGAGGGTCACTCCCCTTAACTATGGCTACACCTTC
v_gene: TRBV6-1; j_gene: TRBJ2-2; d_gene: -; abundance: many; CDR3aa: CASSYSIRNTGELFF; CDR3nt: TGTGCCAGCAGTTACAGTATCAGGAACACCGGGGAGCTGTTTTTT
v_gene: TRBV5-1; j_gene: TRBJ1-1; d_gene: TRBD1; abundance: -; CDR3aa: CASSWDSGMNTEAFF; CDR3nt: TGCGCCAGCAGCTGGGACAGCGGAATGAACACTGAAGCTTTCTTT
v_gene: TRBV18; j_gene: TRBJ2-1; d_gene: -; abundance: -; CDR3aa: CASSPRGGMSSYNEQFF; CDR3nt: TGTGCCAGCTCACCTCGTGGGGGTATGAGCTCCTACAATGAGCAGTTCTTC
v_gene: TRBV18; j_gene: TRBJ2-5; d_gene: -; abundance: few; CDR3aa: CASSPIVQETQYF; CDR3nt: TGTGCCAGCTCACCAATTGTCCAAGAGACCCAGTACTTC
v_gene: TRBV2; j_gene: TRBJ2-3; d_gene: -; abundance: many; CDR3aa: CASSEAPKDTQYF; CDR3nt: TGTGCCAGCAGTGAAGCACCAAAAGATACGCAGTATTTT
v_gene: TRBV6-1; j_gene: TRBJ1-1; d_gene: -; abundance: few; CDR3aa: CASRSPGSTEAFF; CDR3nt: TGTGCCAGCAGATCTCCAGGGAGCACTGAAGCTTTCTTT
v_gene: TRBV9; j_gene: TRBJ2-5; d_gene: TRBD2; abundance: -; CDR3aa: CASSVGGTSGETQYF; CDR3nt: TGTGCCAGCAGCGTAGGGGGGACTAGCGGAGAGACCCAGTACTTC
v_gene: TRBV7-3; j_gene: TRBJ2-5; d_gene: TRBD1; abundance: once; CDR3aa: CASSLSGTGQGTQYF; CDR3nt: TGTGCCAGCAGCTTGTCCGGGACAGGGCAAGGTACCCAGTACTTC
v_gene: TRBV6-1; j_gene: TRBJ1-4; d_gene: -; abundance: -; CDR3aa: CASSEALPGFGEKLFF; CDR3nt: TGTGCCAGCAGTGAAGCGCTCCCGGGGTTCGGGGAAAAACTGTTTTTT
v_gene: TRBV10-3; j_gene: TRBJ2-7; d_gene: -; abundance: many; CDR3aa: CAISESDRPYEQYF; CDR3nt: TGTGCCATCAGTGAGTCCGACAGACCTTACGAGCAGTACTTC
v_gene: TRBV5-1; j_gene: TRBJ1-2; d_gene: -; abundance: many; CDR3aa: CASSLDAANYGYTF; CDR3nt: TGCGCCAGCAGCTTGGATGCGGCGAACTATGGCTACACCTTC